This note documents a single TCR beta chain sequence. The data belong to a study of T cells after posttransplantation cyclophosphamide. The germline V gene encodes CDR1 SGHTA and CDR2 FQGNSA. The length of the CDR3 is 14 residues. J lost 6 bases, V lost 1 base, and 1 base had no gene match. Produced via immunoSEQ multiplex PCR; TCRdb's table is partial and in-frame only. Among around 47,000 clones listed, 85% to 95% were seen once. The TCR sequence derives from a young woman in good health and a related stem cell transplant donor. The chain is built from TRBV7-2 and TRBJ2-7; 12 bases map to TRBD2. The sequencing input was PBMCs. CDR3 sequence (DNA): TGTGCCAGCAGCTTAGGACTAGCGGGGGCCGAGCAGTACTTC. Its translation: CASSLGLAGAEQYF.